The 5 T cell receptor beta chains reported below all come from one sample, sequenced in a study of blood T cell repertoires in COVID-19. The method was immunoSEQ multiplex PCR; TCRdb's version includes in-frame clones alone and lacks a portion of them. The sample shows around 170,000 clones, 88% of them seen only once. Sample: PBMCs or T cells enriched from blood (not recorded which). The receptors here all came from a woman under 30 who had recovered from COVID-19.

The CDR3 protein is CASSETGEGQPQHF. The CDR3 bases are TGTGCCAGCAGTGAGACGGGCGAGGGTCAGCCCCAGCATTTT. V usage is TRBV25-1 and J usage is TRBJ1-5, with D unclear. Germline V CDR1 and CDR2: MGHDK, SYGVNS. The CDR3 consists of 14 residues. Trimming shortened V by 3 bases and J by 6 bases, and 12 bases separated the two germline ends.

The V call is TRBV4-3, the J call TRBJ1-2, with D perhaps matching TRBD1 (5 bases). Per the germline V gene, CDR1 is LGHNA and CDR2 is YSLEER. The CDR3 runs 13 residues. Trimming took off 4 bases at V and 8 bases at J, with 14 bases between the two ends. This chain's CDR3 is CASSPREARGYTF. CDR3 nucleotide sequence: TGCGCCAGCAGCCCCAGGGAGGCGAGGGGCTACACCTTC.

This sequence joins TRBV30 and TRBJ2-1; no clear D gene. CDR1 GTSNPN and CDR2 SVGIG come from the germline V gene (reference sequence). The ends were cut back, 0 bases at V and 9 bases at J, with 9 bases in the middle. This CDR3 spans 12 amino acids. CDR3 amino acids: CAWSVLFGEQFF. CDR3 nucleotide sequence: TGTGCCTGGAGTGTATTATTCGGTGAGCAGTTCTTC. The variable domain in full, completed from reference TRBV30 and TRBJ2-1, reads SQTIHQWPATLVQPVGSPLSLECTVEGTSNPNLYWYRQAAGRGLQLLFYSVGIGQISSEVPQNLSASRPQDRQFILSSKKLLLSDSGFYLCAWSVLFGEQFFGPGTRLTVL.

V and J are TRBV2 and TRBJ1-2; 9 positions match TRBD1. J was trimmed by 5 bases and V by 4 bases; bases with no gene match: 5. The germline CDR1 and CDR2 sequences are SNHLY and FYNNEI. The length of the CDR3 is 14 residues. The CDR3 nucleotides read TGTGCCAGCAGTGTTACGGGGACAGGGTATGGCTACACCTTC. Encoded protein: CASSVTGTGYGYTF.

This chain connects TRBV3-1 (or the pseudogene TRBV3-2) to TRBJ2-7; D not certain. V was pared by 4 bases and J by 3 bases, with 4 bases between. The V gene's germline CDR1 is LGHDT and CDR2 YNNKEL (reference sequence). The CDR3 has 11 amino acids. The CDR3 is CASSRGYEQYF. DNA for the CDR3: TGTGCCAGCAGCCGCGGCTACGAGCAGTACTTC.